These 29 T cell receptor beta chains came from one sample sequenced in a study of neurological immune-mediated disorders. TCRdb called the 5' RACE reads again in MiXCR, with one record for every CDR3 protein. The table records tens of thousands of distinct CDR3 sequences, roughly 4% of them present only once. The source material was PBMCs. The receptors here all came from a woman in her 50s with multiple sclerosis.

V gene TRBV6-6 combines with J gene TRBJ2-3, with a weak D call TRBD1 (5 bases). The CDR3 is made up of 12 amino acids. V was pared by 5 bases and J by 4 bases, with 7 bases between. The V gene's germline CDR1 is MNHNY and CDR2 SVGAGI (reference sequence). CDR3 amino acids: CASSLQADTQYF. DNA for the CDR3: TGTGCCAGCAGTCTACAGGCAGATACGCAGTATTTT.

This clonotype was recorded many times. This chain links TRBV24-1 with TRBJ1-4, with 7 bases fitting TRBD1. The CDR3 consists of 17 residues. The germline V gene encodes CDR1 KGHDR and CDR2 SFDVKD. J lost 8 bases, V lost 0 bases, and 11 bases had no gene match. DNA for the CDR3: TGTGCCACCAGTGATTTGCCGGGGGGGCCGACAGGGGAAAAACTGTTTTTT. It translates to CATSDLPGGPTGEKLFF.

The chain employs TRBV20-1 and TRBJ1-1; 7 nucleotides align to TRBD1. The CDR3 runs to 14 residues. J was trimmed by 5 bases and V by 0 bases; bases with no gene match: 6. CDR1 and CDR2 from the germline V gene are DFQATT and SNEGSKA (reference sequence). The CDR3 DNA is TGCAGTGCTAGAGATCTGACAGGGTGGACTGAAGCTTTCTTT. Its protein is CSARDLTGWTEAFF.

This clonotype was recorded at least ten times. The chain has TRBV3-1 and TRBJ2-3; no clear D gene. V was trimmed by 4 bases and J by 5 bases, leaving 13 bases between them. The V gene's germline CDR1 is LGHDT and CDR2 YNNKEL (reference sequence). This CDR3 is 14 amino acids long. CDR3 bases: TGTGCCAGCAGCCTACGCCGGAGCGAAGATACGCAGTATTTT. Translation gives CASSLRRSEDTQYF.

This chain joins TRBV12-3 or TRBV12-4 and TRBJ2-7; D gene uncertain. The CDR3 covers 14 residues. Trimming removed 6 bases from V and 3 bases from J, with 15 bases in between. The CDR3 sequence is CASRPRVGVYEQYF. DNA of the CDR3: TGTGCCAGCAGACCTAGGGTTGGGGTCTACGAGCAGTACTTC.

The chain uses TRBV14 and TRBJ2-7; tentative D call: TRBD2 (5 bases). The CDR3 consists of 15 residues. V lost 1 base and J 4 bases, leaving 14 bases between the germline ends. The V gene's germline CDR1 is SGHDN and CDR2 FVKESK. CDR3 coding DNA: TGTGCCAGCAGCCAAGGCGACGGAGGTCATTACGAGCAGTACTTC. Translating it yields CASSQGDGGHYEQYF.

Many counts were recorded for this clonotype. This chain's CDR3 is CSVDGGLETQYF. In nucleotides, the CDR3 is TGCAGCGTTGATGGGGGGCTGGAGACCCAGTACTTC. This rearrangement joins TRBV29-1 to TRBJ2-5, with D perhaps assigned TRBD1 or TRBD2 (6 bases each). The CDR3 loop spans 12 amino acids. Germline V gene lookup returns CDR1 SQVTM and CDR2 ANQGSEA. Deletions cut 3 bases from V and 5 bases from J, with 10 bases between.

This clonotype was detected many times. Here the CDR3 DNA reads TGCGCCAGCGGGTATGGGGGGGAGCCCCCAGATACGCAGTATTTT. It is translated as CASGYGGEPPDTQYF. This rearrangement joins TRBV5-1 to TRBJ2-3, with TRBD2 matching over 7 bases. The germline CDR1 and CDR2 sequences are SGHRS and YFSETQ. This CDR3 is 15 amino acids long. After removal of 7 bases from V and 4 bases from J, the junction contained 12 bases not matched to a gene.

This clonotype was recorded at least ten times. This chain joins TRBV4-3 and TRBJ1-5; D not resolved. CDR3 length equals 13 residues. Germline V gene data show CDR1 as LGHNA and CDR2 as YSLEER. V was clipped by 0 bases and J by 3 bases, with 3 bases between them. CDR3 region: CASSQEANQPQHF. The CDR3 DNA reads TGCGCCAGCAGCCAAGAAGCCAATCAGCCCCAGCATTTT.

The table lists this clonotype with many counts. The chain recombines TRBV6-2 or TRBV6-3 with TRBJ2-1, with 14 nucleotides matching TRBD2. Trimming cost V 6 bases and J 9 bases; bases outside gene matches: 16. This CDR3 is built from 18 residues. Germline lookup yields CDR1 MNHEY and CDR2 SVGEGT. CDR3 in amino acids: CASRPTSGRATREGEQFF. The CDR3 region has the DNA TGTGCCAGCAGGCCGACTAGCGGGAGGGCCACGAGGGAGGGTGAGCAGTTCTTC.

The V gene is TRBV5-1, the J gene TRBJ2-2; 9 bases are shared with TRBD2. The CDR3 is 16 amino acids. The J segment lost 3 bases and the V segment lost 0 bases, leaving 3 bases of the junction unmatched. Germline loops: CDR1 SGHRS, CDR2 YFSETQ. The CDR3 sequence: CASSLDAGGDTGELFF. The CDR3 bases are TGCGCCAGCAGCTTGGACGCGGGAGGGGACACCGGGGAGCTGTTTTTT.

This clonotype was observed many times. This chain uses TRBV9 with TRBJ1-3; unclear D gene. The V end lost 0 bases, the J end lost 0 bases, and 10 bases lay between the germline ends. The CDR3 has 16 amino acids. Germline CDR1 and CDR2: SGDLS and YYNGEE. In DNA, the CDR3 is TGTGCCAGCAGCGTAGACGACGGAATCTCTGGAAACACCATATATTTT. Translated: CASSVDDGISGNTIYF.

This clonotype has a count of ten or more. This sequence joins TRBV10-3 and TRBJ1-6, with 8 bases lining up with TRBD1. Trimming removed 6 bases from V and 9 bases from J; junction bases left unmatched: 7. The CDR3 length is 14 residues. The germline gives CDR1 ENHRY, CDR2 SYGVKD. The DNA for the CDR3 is TGTGCCATCAGCCCTATTACAGGGGGTTCACCCCTCCACTTT. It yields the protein CAISPITGGSPLHF.

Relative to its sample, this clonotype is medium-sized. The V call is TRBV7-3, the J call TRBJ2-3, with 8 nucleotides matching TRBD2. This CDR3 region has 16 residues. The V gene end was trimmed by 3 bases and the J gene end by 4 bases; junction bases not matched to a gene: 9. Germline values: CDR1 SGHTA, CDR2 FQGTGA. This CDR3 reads CASSLHSAGGSDTQYF. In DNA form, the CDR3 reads TGTGCCAGCAGCTTGCACTCCGCGGGAGGATCAGATACGCAGTATTTT.

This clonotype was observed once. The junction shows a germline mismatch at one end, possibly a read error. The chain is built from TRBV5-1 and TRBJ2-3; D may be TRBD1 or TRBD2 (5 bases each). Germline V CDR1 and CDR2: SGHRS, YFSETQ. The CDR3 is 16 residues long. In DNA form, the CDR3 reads TGCGCCAGCAGCCCCCCTGGACTGGTGGGACCAGATACGCTGTATTTT. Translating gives CASSPPGLVGPDTLYF.

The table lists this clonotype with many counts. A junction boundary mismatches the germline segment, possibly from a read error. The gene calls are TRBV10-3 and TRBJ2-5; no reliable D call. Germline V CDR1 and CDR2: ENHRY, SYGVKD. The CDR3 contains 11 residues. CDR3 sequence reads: CAIREWETQYF. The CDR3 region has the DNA TGTGCCATCAGAGAGTGGGAGACCCAGTACTTC.

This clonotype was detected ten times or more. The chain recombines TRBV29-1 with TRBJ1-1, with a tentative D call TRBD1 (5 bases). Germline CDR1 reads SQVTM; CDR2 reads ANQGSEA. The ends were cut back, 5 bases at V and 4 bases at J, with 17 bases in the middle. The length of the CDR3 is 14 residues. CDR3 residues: CSVPSWGSGTEAFF. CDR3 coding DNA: TGCAGCGTTCCCTCATGGGGGTCGGGCACTGAAGCTTTCTTT.

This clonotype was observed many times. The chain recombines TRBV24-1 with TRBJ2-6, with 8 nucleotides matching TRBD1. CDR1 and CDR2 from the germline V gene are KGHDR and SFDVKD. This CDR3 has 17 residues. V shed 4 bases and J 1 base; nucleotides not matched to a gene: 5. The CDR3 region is CATSDPDRGSGANVLTF. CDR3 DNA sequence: TGTGCCACCAGTGACCCTGACAGGGGATCTGGGGCCAACGTCCTGACTTTC.

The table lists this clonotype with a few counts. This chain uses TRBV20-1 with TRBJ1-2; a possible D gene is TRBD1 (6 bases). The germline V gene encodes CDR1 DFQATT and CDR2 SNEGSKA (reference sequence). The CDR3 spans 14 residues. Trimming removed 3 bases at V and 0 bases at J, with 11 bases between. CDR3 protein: CSASLGQSNYGYTF. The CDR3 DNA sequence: TGCAGTGCTAGCCTAGGACAGTCTAACTATGGCTACACCTTC.

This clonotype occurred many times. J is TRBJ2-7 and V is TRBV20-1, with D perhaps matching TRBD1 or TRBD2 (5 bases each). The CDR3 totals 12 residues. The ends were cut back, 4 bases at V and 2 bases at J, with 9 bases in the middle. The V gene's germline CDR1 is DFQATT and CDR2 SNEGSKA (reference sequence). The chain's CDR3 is CSANLGPYEQYF. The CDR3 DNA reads TGCAGTGCTAACCTGGGACCCTACGAGCAGTACTTC.

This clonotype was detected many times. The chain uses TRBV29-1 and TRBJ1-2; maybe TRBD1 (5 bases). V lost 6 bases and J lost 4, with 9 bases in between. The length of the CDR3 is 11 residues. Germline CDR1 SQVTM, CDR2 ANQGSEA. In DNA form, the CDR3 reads TGCAGCGTGGGGACCGTCTATGGCTACACCTTC. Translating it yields CSVGTVYGYTF.

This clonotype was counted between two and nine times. The CDR3 sequence: CASSLLVGQPQHF. In DNA, the CDR3 is TGCGCCAGCAGCCTCTTGGTAGGGCAGCCCCAGCATTTT. The V and J genes are TRBV4-3 and TRBJ1-5; D gene unclear. The CDR3 loop spans 13 amino acids. Per the germline V gene, CDR1 is LGHNA and CDR2 is YSLEER. Trimming stripped 4 bases from V and 7 bases from J, with 11 bases between.

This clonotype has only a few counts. Here the CDR3 reads CSARLDYQGTQYF. The DNA of the CDR3 is TGCAGTGCTAGGCTGGACTACCAGGGGACCCAGTACTTC. This chain connects TRBV20-1 to TRBJ2-5, with D perhaps matching TRBD2 (6 bases). V shed 3 bases and J shed 7 bases, with 15 bases lying between them. CDR1 is DFQATT and CDR2 is SNEGSKA in the germline V gene (reference sequence). This CDR3 has 13 residues.

The CDR3 DNA reads TGCAGCGTTGATAATCTAGCGGGATTCCTCCGTGAGCAGTTCTTC. Amino acid sequence: CSVDNLAGFLREQFF. This chain uses TRBV29-1 with TRBJ2-1; 9 positions match TRBD2. CDR3 length: 15 residues. Germline assignment: CDR1 SQVTM and CDR2 ANQGSEA. Trimming at V came to 3 bases and at J to 9 bases, leaving 12 bases not matched to a gene.

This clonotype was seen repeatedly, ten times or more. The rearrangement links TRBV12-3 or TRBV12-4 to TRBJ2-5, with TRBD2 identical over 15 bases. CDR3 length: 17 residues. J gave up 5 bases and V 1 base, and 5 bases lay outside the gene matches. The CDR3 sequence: CASSLGTSGRAGETQYF. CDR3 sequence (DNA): TGTGCCAGCAGTTTAGGGACTAGCGGGAGGGCCGGGGAGACCCAGTACTTC.

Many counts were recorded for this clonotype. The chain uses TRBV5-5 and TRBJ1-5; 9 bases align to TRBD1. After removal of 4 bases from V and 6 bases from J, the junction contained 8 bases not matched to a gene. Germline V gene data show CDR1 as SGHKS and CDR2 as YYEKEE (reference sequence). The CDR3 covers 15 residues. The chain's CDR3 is CASSLTGGAGQPQHF. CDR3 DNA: TGTGCCAGCAGCCTTACAGGGGGCGCAGGTCAGCCCCAGCATTTT.

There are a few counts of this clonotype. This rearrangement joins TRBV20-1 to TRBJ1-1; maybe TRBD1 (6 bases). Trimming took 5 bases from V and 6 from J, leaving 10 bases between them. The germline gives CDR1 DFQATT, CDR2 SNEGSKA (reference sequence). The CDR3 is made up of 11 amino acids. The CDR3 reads CSAPKGAEAFF. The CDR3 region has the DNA TGCAGTGCTCCTAAGGGGGCTGAAGCTTTCTTT.

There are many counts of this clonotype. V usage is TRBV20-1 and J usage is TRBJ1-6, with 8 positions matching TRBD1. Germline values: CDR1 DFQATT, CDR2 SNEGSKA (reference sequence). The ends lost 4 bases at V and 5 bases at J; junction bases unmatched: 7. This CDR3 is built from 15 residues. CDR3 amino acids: CSAIRDRLHNSPLHF. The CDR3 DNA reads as TGCAGTGCTATCCGGGACAGGCTCCATAATTCACCCCTCCACTTT.

CDR3 sequence reads: CASSGWTSGDINEQFF. In nucleotides, the CDR3 is TGTGCCAGCAGCGGTTGGACTAGCGGAGACATAAATGAGCAGTTCTTC. The chain carries TRBV11-2 and TRBJ2-1, with 10 bases that match TRBD2. The length of the CDR3 is 16 residues. Germline V gene lookup returns CDR1 SGHAT and CDR2 FQNNGV. V shed 5 bases and J 7 bases; nucleotides not matched to a gene: 11. The whole variable domain, filled in from reference TRBV11-2 and TRBJ2-1, reads EAGVAQSPRYKIIEKRQSVAFWCNPISGHATLYWYQQILGQGPKLLIQFQNNGVVDDSQLPKDRFSAERLKGVDSTLKIQPAKLEDSAVYLCASSGWTSGDINEQFFGPGTRLTVL.